Following are 14 T cell receptor beta chains from one sample sequenced in a study of T cells after posttransplantation cyclophosphamide. Assay: immunoSEQ multiplex PCR; the TCRdb copy retains only in-frame clones and omits some. The table has fewer than 9,500 clones, about 90% seen once. Specimen: CD4+ T cells sorted from blood. These receptors came from a woman in her forties or fifties in good health and a related stem cell transplant donor.

This chain connects TRBV5-6 to TRBJ1-5; D may be TRBD1 (6 bases). V lost 2 bases, J lost 2 bases, and 11 bases lay in between. Germline values: CDR1 SGHDT, CDR2 YYEEEE. CDR3 length equals 15 residues. The CDR3 loop reads CASSLTGSGNQPQHF. Here the CDR3 DNA reads TGTGCCAGCAGCTTAACAGGGTCGGGCAATCAGCCCCAGCATTTT.

This chain joins TRBV6-4 and TRBJ2-2, with 12 bases identical to TRBD1. Trimming cost V 6 bases and J 5 bases; bases outside gene matches: 1. This CDR3 region has 14 residues. The germline V gene has CDR1 MRHNA and CDR2 SNTAGT. The CDR3 sequence: CASRGQGATGELFF. As DNA, the CDR3 is TGTGCCAGCAGGGGACAGGGGGCTACCGGGGAGCTGTTTTTT.

This CDR3 is CATSREAGGTTDTQYF. CDR3 in DNA: TGTGCCACCAGCAGAGAAGCGGGGGGTACCACAGATACGCAGTATTTT. The chain employs TRBV15 and TRBJ2-3, with 9 bases aligning to TRBD2. Germline CDR1 LNHNV, CDR2 YYDKDF (reference sequence). This CDR3 region has 16 residues. The J segment lost 2 bases and the V segment lost 0 bases, leaving 3 bases of the junction unmatched.

The chain is built from TRBV18 and TRBJ1-1; 9 nucleotides line up with TRBD1. The germline V gene encodes CDR1 KGHSH and CDR2 LQKENI. Trimming cost V 3 bases and J 4 bases; bases outside gene matches: 3. The CDR3 totals 14 residues. The chain's CDR3 is CASSPLDRGTEAFF. The CDR3 DNA is TGTGCCAGCTCACCCCTGGACAGGGGCACTGAAGCTTTCTTT. The whole variable domain, filled in from reference TRBV18 and TRBJ1-1, reads NAGVMQNPRHLVRRRGQEARLRCSPMKGHSHVYWYRQLPEEGLKFMVYLQKENIIDESGMPKERFSAEFPKEGPSILRIQQVVRGDSAAYFCASSPLDRGTEAFFGQGTRLTVV.

The chain is built from TRBV6-4 and TRBJ1-2; 9 positions agree with TRBD1. The germline V gene has CDR1 MRHNA and CDR2 SNTAGT. The CDR3 spans 15 residues. V shed 5 bases and J 4 bases; nucleotides not matched to a gene: 8. The CDR3, as DNA: TGTGCCAGCAGTAAGGGACAGGGACGGATCTATGGCTACACCTTC. It specifies CASSKGQGRIYGYTF.

The chain carries TRBV6-4 and TRBJ2-2; no reliable D call. The tail of the sequence fits TRBJ1-3 better, so the J call may be wrong. Germline lookup yields CDR1 MRHNA and CDR2 SNTAGT. This CDR3 contains 16 residues. The CDR3 spells CASSPLPGLSGNTIYF. In DNA form, the CDR3 reads TGTGCCAGCAGTCCCCTTCCGGGTTTAAGTGGAAACACCATATATTTT.

The chain recombines TRBV30 with TRBJ1-2, with D maybe TRBD1 (6 bases). Germline loops: CDR1 GTSNPN, CDR2 SVGIG (reference sequence). The germline V and J ends were trimmed by 2 bases and 8 bases, with 24 bases remaining between them. CDR3 length equals 16 residues. DNA for the CDR3: TGTGCCTGGAGTCAACCCGACGTAGGGCAGGGGCACGGCTACACCTTC. As protein: CAWSQPDVGQGHGYTF.

V is TRBV11-2 and J is TRBJ2-7, with 7 bases fitting TRBD1. Germline CDR1 SGHAT, CDR2 FQNNGV. V gave up 5 bases and J gave up 2 bases; unmatched junction bases: 9. This CDR3 region has 15 residues. CDR3 residues: CASSHYTGTAYEQYF. In DNA form, the CDR3 reads TGTGCCAGCAGCCACTACACCGGGACAGCCTACGAGCAGTACTTC.

The chain links TRBV18 to TRBJ2-3, with a weak D call TRBD1 (6 bases). V was clipped by 6 bases and J by 1 base, with 14 bases between them. CDR1 is KGHSH, CDR2 LQKENI, per germline. There are 15 residues in the CDR3. CDR3 residues: CASSPNGQRTDTQYF. The CDR3 DNA is TGTGCCAGCTCCCCAAATGGACAGCGCACAGATACGCAGTATTTT.

This clone appeared a few times. The CDR3 sequence is CASSPGVSYGYTF. DNA for the CDR3: TGTGCCAGCAGCCCGGGAGTCTCCTATGGCTACACCTTC. This chain joins TRBV7-2 and TRBJ1-2; D ambiguous. Trimming took 5 bases from V and 4 from J, leaving 11 bases between them. The CDR3 loop spans 13 amino acids. Germline lookup yields CDR1 SGHTA and CDR2 FQGNSA.

The V and J genes are TRBV19 and TRBJ2-2; possible D gene TRBD1, 5 bases. The CDR3 length is 14 residues. V shed 10 bases and J shed 4 bases, with 16 bases lying between them. Germline V gene data show CDR1 as LNHDA and CDR2 as SQIVND (reference sequence). Here the CDR3 DNA reads TGTGCCAACCCTGGACACTTGGCCACCGGGGAGCTGTTTTTT. Its protein is CANPGHLATGELFF.

The chain uses TRBV11-2 and TRBJ1-1; weak D call: TRBD1 (5 bases). Germline CDR1 is SGHAT and CDR2 is FQNNGV. Between the trimmed V and J ends, which lost 3 bases and 7 bases, there was a span of 12 bases. The CDR3 runs to 13 residues. CDR3: CASSFRQRGEAFF. The CDR3 DNA reads TGTGCCAGCAGCTTTCGCCAAAGGGGTGAAGCTTTCTTT. The whole variable domain, remainder taken from reference TRBV11-2 and TRBJ1-1, is EAGVAQSPRYKIIEKRQSVAFWCNPISGHATLYWYQQILGQGPKLLIQFQNNGVVDDSQLPKDRFSAERLKGVDSTLKIQPAKLEDSAVYLCASSFRQRGEAFFGQGTRLTVV.

The J gene is TRBJ2-3, the V gene TRBV7-8; D unclear. Per germline, CDR1 SGHVS and CDR2 FQNEAQ. Trimming cost V 5 bases and J 2 bases, with 14 bases left between them. There are 15 residues in the CDR3. CDR3 in DNA: TGTGCCAGCAGCCCGCTGGGCTCCAACACAGATACGCAGTATTTT. Protein sequence: CASSPLGSNTDTQYF.

This rearrangement joins TRBV7-9 to TRBJ2-7, with a tentative D call TRBD2 (7 bases). Germline V gives CDR1 SEHNR, CDR2 FQNEAQ (reference sequence). The CDR3 sequence is 16 residues long. V shed 2 bases and J shed 4 bases, with 18 bases lying between them. The CDR3 sequence: CASSLSLGRGAYEQYF. The CDR3 bases are TGTGCCAGCAGCTTATCCTTAGGGAGGGGGGCATACGAGCAGTACTTC. Full variable domain (rest looked up from reference TRBV7-9 and TRBJ2-7): DTGVSQNPRHKITKRGQNVTFRCDPISEHNRLYWYRQTLGQGPEFLTYFQNEAQLEKSRLLSDRFSAERPKGSFSTLEIQRTEQGDSAMYLCASSLSLGRGAYEQYFGPGTRLTVT.